This is a list of T cell receptor beta chains from one sample in a study of control samples from healthy donors and cancer patients. TCRdb's copy holds only in-frame clones and misses some; the assay was immunoSEQ multiplex PCR. The sample carries 150,000 to 200,000 clones, approximately 90% recorded once. Sequencing was carried out using blood. Source of these receptors: a man aged 25 to 40 in good health. The CDR3 runs from the conserved cysteine through the conserved F or W. D genes are given only for firm matches.

cdr3_nt cdr3_aa d_call j_call v_call
TGTGCCAGCAGCGTAGCGACAGCTACTCAAGAGACCCAGTACTTC CASSVATATQETQYF - TRBJ2-5 TRBV9
TGTGCCACTGGGAGCGCTCGGGGAACTGAAGCTTTCTTT CATGSARGTEAFF - TRBJ1-1 TRBV24-1
TGTGCCATCAGTGCCATTGACAGGGACAGAGAGCAGTACTTC CAISAIDRDREQYF TRBD1 TRBJ2-7 TRBV10-3
TGTGCCAGCAGCACAAACCTGGACGGCTATGGCTACACCTTC CASSTNLDGYGYTF - TRBJ1-2 TRBV7-8
TGTGCCAGCAGCCGAGACAAACAGGCCGGGGAGCTGTTTTTT CASSRDKQAGELFF - TRBJ2-2 TRBV6-2/TRBV6-3
TGTGCCAGCTCACCACCGTCCAGCCAGCAGTTCTTC CASSPPSSQQFF - TRBJ2-1 TRBV18
TGTGCCAGTAGTATCCCCGGCGAGCAGCCCCAGCATTTT CASSIPGEQPQHF - TRBJ1-5 TRBV19
TGCAGCGTTGGGACAGCCTACGAGCAGTACTTC CSVGTAYEQYF - TRBJ2-7 TRBV29-1
TGCGCCAGCAGCTTGGAGGGGGCGGGCAATCAGCCCCAGCATTTT CASSLEGAGNQPQHF TRBD1 TRBJ1-5 TRBV5-1
TGCGCCACCAGTGGACAGGGGGCGGGGGGCTACACCTTC CATSGQGAGGYTF TRBD1 TRBJ1-2 TRBV24-1
TGTGCCAGCAGCTCCCCGGGGGGCGGGGAGCAGTTCTTC CASSSPGGGEQFF - TRBJ2-1 TRBV7-8
TGCGCCAGCAGCCTTTCCACCCAGGGGCGGGGGCAGCCCCAGCATTTT CASSLSTQGRGQPQHF - TRBJ1-5 TRBV4-1
TGTGCCAGCAGTTGGGGTGACTATGGCTACACCTTC CASSWGDYGYTF - TRBJ1-2 TRBV6-2/TRBV6-3
TGTGCCAGCATCCCCTCCCAGGGGCTGTCGGTCTACACCTTC CASIPSQGLSVYTF - TRBJ1-2 TRBV2
TGTGCCAGCAGCCTCCGCGAGGGGGAAAAACTGTTTTTT CASSLREGEKLFF - TRBJ1-4 TRBV7-9
TGTGCCAGCACGCGGACAGGCCTTTGGGGCTACACCTTC CASTRTGLWGYTF TRBD1 TRBJ1-2 TRBV6-5
TGTGCCAGTAGTATGGCGAGACAGGGGGCCTACGAGCAGTACTTC CASSMARQGAYEQYF TRBD1 TRBJ2-7 TRBV19